The 24 T cell receptor beta chains in this list originate from one sample, sequenced in a study of CD8+ T cells in alopecia areata. Extracted RNA was reverse transcribed into cDNA, the sequencing template. Profiling relied on immunoSEQ multiplex PCR, and the TCRdb table lists in-frame clones only, not all of them. Sampling found 290,000 or so clones, none seen once. Cells pooled from cutaneous lymph nodes were sorted on CD4, CD8alpha, NKG2D, NKG2ACE and other markers. Material for sequencing was CD4+ T cells sorted from a lymph node. These receptors came from a C3H/HeJ mouse with alopecia areata. MHC haplotype here: H2-k.

A few counts support this clone. Mouse gene names and germline throughout. The missing CDR3 end, 4 residues past where the read stops, is filled in from the germline J gene. This CDR3 is also generated by other DNA sequences in the sample. V usage is TRBV19 and J usage is TRBJ2-3; 9 bases are shared with TRBD1. Germline-derived CDR1 and CDR2 are FNHDT and SITEND (reference sequence). The length of the CDR3 is 15 residues. J was trimmed by 0 bases and V by 5 bases; bases with no gene match: 4. CDR3 DNA (partial): TGTGCCAGCAGCACACAGGGGGCTAGTGCAGAA. Translation: CASSTQGASAE. In full, the CDR3 reads CASSTQGASAETLYF.

Concerning this clone: Gene labels here are mouse ones. The read ends 4 residues shy of where the CDR3 ends; the end is completed using the germline J gene. Other DNA sequences within the sample encode an identical CDR3. The chain carries TRBV13-3 and TRBJ2-7; a possible D gene is TRBD1 (6 bases). Germline V gives CDR1 NNHDY, CDR2 SYVADS. V shed 2 bases and J shed 0 bases, with 12 bases lying between them. CDR3 length: 15 residues. Incomplete CDR3 DNA: TGTGCCAGCAGTGACGGGGGACAAAGCTCCTAT. Protein product: CASSDGGQSSY. The whole CDR3 is CASSDGGQSSYEQYF.

This clone was counted a few times. Gene names and germline match the mouse. The read gets to within 4 residues of the CDR3 end, and the germline J gene fills in the rest. V gene TRBV13-3 combines with J gene TRBJ2-1, with TRBD2 matching over 7 bases. Germline loops: CDR1 NNHDY, CDR2 SYVADS. This CDR3 is 13 amino acids long. CDR3 sequence: CASSLTGPAEQFF. CDR3 bases read: TGTGCCAGCAGTTTGACTGGGCCCGCT.

On this clone itself: Gene names are the mouse ones. The read terminates 4 residues before the CDR3 end, so the remaining end is supplied by the germline J gene. The rearrangement uses TRBV1 and TRBJ2-3; 7 bases match TRBD2. The V gene's germline CDR1 is NSQYPW and CDR2 LRSPGD (reference sequence). Trimming cost V 0 bases and J 3 bases; bases outside gene matches: 9. This CDR3 spans 17 amino acids. Incomplete CDR3 DNA: TGCACCTGCAGTGCAGATCTGGGGGACGAAGGAGCAGAA. It translates to CTCSADLGDEGAE. The whole CDR3 sequence is CTCSADLGDEGAETLYF.

Points on this clone: Gene labels here are mouse ones. The observed sequence ends 3 residues before the CDR3 terminus, with the missing tail filled in from the germline J gene. The rearrangement links TRBV13-1 to TRBJ1-6; 7 nucleotides line up with TRBD1. TRBJ1-6 is identified as an open reading frame with a role that is uncertain. This CDR3 has 16 residues. The germline CDR1 and CDR2 sequences are NSHNY and SYGAGN. After removal of 3 bases from V and 0 bases from J, the junction contained 3 bases not matched to a gene. CDR3 loop: CASSGDRHSYNSPLYF. CDR3 DNA, as far as it was read: TGTGCCAGCAGTGGGGACAGACATTCCTATAATTCGCCC.

In its sample, this clone was seen a few times. Genes here carry mouse names. The read falls 4 residues short of the CDR3 end, and the missing part is taken from the germline J gene. The chain combines TRBV13-3 with TRBJ2-3; TRBD2 aligns across 7 bases. The CDR3 loop spans 14 amino acids. From germline, CDR1 is NNHDY and CDR2 SYVADS. The junction had 4 bases not matched to a gene; V was cut back by 6 bases and J by 0 bases. The CDR3 DNA, read in part, is TGTGCCAGCAAACTGGGGTTTAGTGCAGAA. Protein: CASKLGFSAE. The full CDR3 reads CASKLGFSAETLYF.

This clone turned up a few times. Genes here carry mouse names. The CDR3 end falls 3 residues outside the read, so it is completed with the germline J gene. The sample carries other DNA sequences with the same CDR3. The chain couples TRBV13-3 to TRBJ1-6; TRBD1 matches at 9 bases. TRBJ1-6 is known as an ORF, though its function is uncertain. CDR1 is NNHDY and CDR2 is SYVADS in the germline V gene. The length of the CDR3 is 15 residues. After removal of 0 bases from V and 5 bases from J, the junction contained 0 bases not matched to a gene. The CDR3 region is CASSDDRGHNSPLYF. Partial CDR3 DNA: TGTGCCAGCAGTGATGACAGGGGGCATAATTCGCCC.

A note on this clone: Genes and germline come from the mouse. The read finishes 4 residues shy of the CDR3 end, and the germline J gene is used to complete it. V and J are TRBV13-1 and TRBJ2-3; 12 bases are a match to TRBD1. This CDR3 spans 17 amino acids. V shed 3 bases and J 3 bases; nucleotides not matched to a gene: 8. The germline V gene has CDR1 NSHNY and CDR2 SYGAGN. This CDR3 reads CASSARDRGPWAETLYF. CDR3 DNA (partial): TGTGCCAGCAGTGCCCGGGACAGGGGGCCATGGGCAGAA.

This clone appeared a few times. Germline and genes here are mouse. The read terminates 4 residues before the CDR3 end, so the remaining end is supplied by the germline J gene. The gene calls are TRBV5 and TRBJ2-5; 9 nucleotides match TRBD1. The CDR3 loop spans 15 amino acids. Germline V lookup: CDR1 LGHNA, CDR2 YNLKQL (reference sequence). The CDR3 DNA, read in part, is TGTGCCAGCAGCCAAGCCGGGACAGGGATCGAC. This translates into CASSQAGTGID. In full, the CDR3 reads CASSQAGTGIDTQYF.

Worth noting for this clone: Mouse names are used for the genes. The covered CDR3 bases are TGTGCCACCTCGGGACTGGGGGGCTATGCT. This encodes CATSGLGGYA. The full CDR3 protein is CATSGLGGYAEQFF. This sequence joins TRBV13-1 and TRBJ2-1; 12 positions agree with TRBD2. The CDR3 is cut off 4 residues early in the read; its end comes from the germline J gene. In germline, CDR1 is NSHNY, CDR2 SYGAGN. The CDR3 spans 14 residues. V gave up 9 bases and J gave up 3 bases; unmatched junction bases: 4.

This clone was seen a few times. The genes are named according to mouse. The read ends 4 residues shy of where the CDR3 ends; the end is completed using the germline J gene. The V and J genes are TRBV13-2 and TRBJ2-3; TRBD1 is a possible D gene (5 bases). The germline gives CDR1 NNHNN, CDR2 SYGAGS (reference sequence). The CDR3 loop spans 15 amino acids. Trimming removed 4 bases from V and 0 bases from J, with 12 bases in between. The covered CDR3 bases are TGTGCCAGCGGTCGAAGGGGTTCTAGTGCAGAA. This sequence encodes CASGRRGSSAE. The CDR3 in its entirety is CASGRRGSSAETLYF.

This clone has a handful of counts. Gene names and germline refer to mouse. The covered CDR3 bases are TGTGCCAGCAGTGGTGATCGGGACAGGGTCTCC. Protein product: CASSGDRDRVS. The CDR3 as a whole reads CASSGDRDRVSDYTF. The J gene is TRBJ1-2, the V gene TRBV13-1; 9 positions match TRBD1. The CDR3 end lies 4 residues beyond the end of the read and is filled in from the germline J gene. The ends lost 3 bases at V and 4 bases at J; junction bases unmatched: 7. The CDR3 is 15 residues long. The germline CDR1 and CDR2 sequences are NSHNY and SYGAGN.

Concerning this clone: Gene and germline names: mouse. With the read ending 4 residues before the CDR3 end, the germline J gene is used to fill in that end. In the same sample, other DNA sequences code for this CDR3. The V and J genes are TRBV19 and TRBJ2-7; 8 bases line up with TRBD2. The CDR3 loop spans 13 amino acids. In germline, CDR1 is FNHDT, CDR2 SITEND (reference sequence). CDR3 bases read: TGTGCCAGCAGTCCAGGACTGGGATAT. Its protein product is CASSPGLGY. The CDR3 reads in full as CASSPGLGYEQYF.

About this clone: Genes and germline are mouse. The read is 4 residues too short to cover the CDR3 end, so that end is filled in from the germline J gene. This chain connects TRBV19 to TRBJ2-3; 7 positions match TRBD1. The CDR3 spans 14 residues. The germline CDR1 and CDR2 sequences are FNHDT and SITEND (reference sequence). CDR3: CASRPSRQGETLYF. Partial CDR3 DNA: TGTGCCAGCAGACCCAGCCGACAGGGAGAA.

Worth noting for this clone: The germline and genes are mouse ones. The read ends 4 residues before the CDR3 terminus; that terminus is restored from the germline J gene. V usage is TRBV19 and J usage is TRBJ2-4; 10 bases are shared with TRBD2. Germline CDR1 FNHDT, CDR2 SITEND (reference sequence). With 2 bases clipped from V and 2 bases from J, the junction kept 5 bases outside the gene matches. The CDR3 sequence is 16 residues long. The CDR3 loop is CASSISWGGDQNTLYF. The sequenced CDR3 bases are TGTGCCAGCAGTATCAGCTGGGGGGGCGATCAAAAC.

Remarks on this clone: The gene names here belong to mouse. Read sequence stops 3 residues before the CDR3 end, and the germline J gene provides the missing end. The chain links TRBV13-3 to TRBJ1-6; no clear D. TRBJ1-6 is filed as an ORF, its function uncertain. The CDR3 loop spans 12 amino acids. CDR1 NNHDY and CDR2 SYVADS come from the germline V gene. V was pared by 2 bases and J by 8 bases, with 5 bases between. The CDR3 sequence: CASSEPDSPLYF. Incomplete CDR3 DNA: TGTGCCAGCAGTGAGCCAGATTCGCCC.

Note on this clone: Genes here carry mouse names. Sequencing ends 4 residues short of the CDR3 end; the germline J gene provides the rest. The gene calls are TRBV19 and TRBJ2-3, with 9 positions matching TRBD2. Germline CDR1 is FNHDT and CDR2 is SITEND (reference sequence). The CDR3 totals 15 residues. The V segment lost 6 bases and the J segment 0 bases; nucleotides outside the gene matches: 5. The sequenced part of the CDR3 DNA is TGTGCCAGCACCAGAGGACTGGGGAGTGCAGAA. It specifies CASTRGLGSAE. In full, the CDR3 reads CASTRGLGSAETLYF. The whole variable domain, filled in from reference TRBV19 and TRBJ2-3, reads GGIITQTPKFLIGQEGQKLTLKCQQNFNHDTMYWYRQDSGKGLRLIYYSITENDLQKGDLSEGYDASREKKSSFSLTVTSAQKNEMAVFLCASTRGLGSAETLYFGSGTRLTVL.

In its sample, this clone was seen a few times. Gene names and germline match the mouse. The read ends 4 residues shy of where the CDR3 ends; the end is completed using the germline J gene. The chain recombines TRBV31 with TRBJ2-5; 9 nucleotides agree with TRBD1. Germline assignment: CDR1 GKSSPN and CDR2 SITVG. The CDR3 length is 15 residues. This CDR3 is CAWSVGTGKGDTQYF. The sequenced part of the CDR3 DNA is TGTGCCTGGAGCGTAGGGACAGGGAAGGGGGAC.

A note on this clone: Mouse gene names apply. The DNA ends 4 residues before the CDR3 does, and the rest of the CDR3 is filled in from the germline J gene. V is TRBV13-3 and J is TRBJ2-4; a possible D gene is TRBD1 (6 bases). The germline V gene has CDR1 NNHDY and CDR2 SYVADS. CDR3 length: 15 amino acids. The CDR3 is CASSDVPGTRNTLYF. The part of the CDR3 DNA that was read is TGTGCCAGCAGTGACGTCCCCGGGACAAGAAAC.

Only a few counts were recorded for this clone. Gene names refer to mouse genes. The read stops 4 residues short of the end of the CDR3; the missing end is completed from the germline J gene. The rearrangement links TRBV13-3 to TRBJ2-3; D is uncertain. The V gene lost 5 bases and the J gene lost 0 bases, with 7 bases spanning the gap. The germline V gene encodes CDR1 NNHDY and CDR2 SYVADS. The length of the CDR3 is 13 residues. The CDR3 is CASRLTSAETLYF. The sequenced CDR3 bases are TGTGCCAGCAGACTCACTAGTGCAGAA.

Details on this clone: Mouse germline and gene names are used. The DNA ends 4 residues before the CDR3 does, and the rest of the CDR3 is filled in from the germline J gene. The rearrangement uses TRBV5 and TRBJ2-5; possible D gene TRBD2, 5 bases. CDR3 length: 16 residues. Trimming took 0 bases from V and 3 from J, leaving 13 bases between them. Germline V CDR1 and CDR2: LGHNA, YNLKQL (reference sequence). The covered CDR3 bases are TGTGCCAGCAGCCAAGAAGGTGGGGAAGGGCAAGAC. The encoded protein is CASSQEGGEGQD. The whole CDR3 sequence is CASSQEGGEGQDTQYF.

This clone occurred a few times. Any gene name here is a mouse gene name. The sequenced CDR3 bases are TGCACCTGCAGTGCAGATCGGAGGGGCTCC. Protein: CTCSADRRGS. The whole CDR3 sequence is CTCSADRRGSDYTF. This chain connects TRBV1 to TRBJ1-2; possible D gene TRBD1, 5 bases. The read terminates 4 residues before the CDR3 end, so the remaining end is supplied by the germline J gene. The CDR3 length is 14 residues. V was clipped by 0 bases and J by 4 bases, with 9 bases between them. Germline V gives CDR1 NSQYPW, CDR2 LRSPGD (reference sequence).

This clone was picked up a small number of times. Gene and germline names: mouse. The read halts 4 residues ahead of the CDR3 end, with the missing end drawn from the germline J gene. Other DNA variants within this sample encode the same CDR3. J is TRBJ1-1 and V is TRBV13-1, with 7 bases that match TRBD1. Germline CDR1 NSHNY, CDR2 SYGAGN. CDR3 size: 12 residues. Here the CDR3 reads CASSWDRTEVFF. CDR3 bases read: TGTGCCAGCAGTTGGGACAGAACA.

To note about this clone: The genes are named according to mouse. The read stops 4 residues short of the end of the CDR3; the missing end is completed from the germline J gene. The chain carries TRBV4 and TRBJ1-1; weak D call: TRBD1 (6 bases). The length of the CDR3 is 11 residues. Germline V gene lookup returns CDR1 LGHDT and CDR2 YNNKQL (reference sequence). Partial CDR3 DNA: TGTGCCAGCAGCTTCAGGGGA. Its protein is CASSFRG. The whole CDR3 is CASSFRGEVFF.